This record looks at one TCR beta chain sequence and its context. What it binds is not known. The germline V and J ends were trimmed by 5 bases and 2 bases, with 16 bases remaining between them. Germline CDR1 and CDR2: MDHEN and SYDVKM. The CDR3 has 15 amino acids. Sequencing was performed with immunoSEQ multiplex PCR; in TCRdb, only in-frame clones are kept and a portion is missing. Seen here are around 13,000 clones, 80% to 90% observed once, and the top ten hold around 40%. This sample was taken from a study of OX40 agonist ivuxolimab in advanced cancers. On the study more broadly: Anti-PD-1, anti-PD-L1 or anti-CTLA-4 therapy given earlier was allowed, and 40% had some. One patient with hepatocellular carcinoma and two with cutaneous melanoma, three in all, had partial responses. Study findings and constraints: CD4+ and CD8+ T cells in blood underwent clonal expansion by week 6 at 0.1 to 3.0 mg/kg.

The sequencing used CD4+ or CD8+ T cells sorted from blood, collected in a trial of the OX40 agonist ivuxolimab. The receptor was isolated from an adult with an advanced solid tumor such as melanoma, head and neck, liver or kidney cancer. The chain uses TRBV28 and TRBJ2-7; no firm D call. The CDR3 loop is CASSTHTAGPYEQYF. The CDR3 DNA sequence: TGTGCCAGCAGTACACACACCGCCGGACCCTACGAGCAGTACTTC.